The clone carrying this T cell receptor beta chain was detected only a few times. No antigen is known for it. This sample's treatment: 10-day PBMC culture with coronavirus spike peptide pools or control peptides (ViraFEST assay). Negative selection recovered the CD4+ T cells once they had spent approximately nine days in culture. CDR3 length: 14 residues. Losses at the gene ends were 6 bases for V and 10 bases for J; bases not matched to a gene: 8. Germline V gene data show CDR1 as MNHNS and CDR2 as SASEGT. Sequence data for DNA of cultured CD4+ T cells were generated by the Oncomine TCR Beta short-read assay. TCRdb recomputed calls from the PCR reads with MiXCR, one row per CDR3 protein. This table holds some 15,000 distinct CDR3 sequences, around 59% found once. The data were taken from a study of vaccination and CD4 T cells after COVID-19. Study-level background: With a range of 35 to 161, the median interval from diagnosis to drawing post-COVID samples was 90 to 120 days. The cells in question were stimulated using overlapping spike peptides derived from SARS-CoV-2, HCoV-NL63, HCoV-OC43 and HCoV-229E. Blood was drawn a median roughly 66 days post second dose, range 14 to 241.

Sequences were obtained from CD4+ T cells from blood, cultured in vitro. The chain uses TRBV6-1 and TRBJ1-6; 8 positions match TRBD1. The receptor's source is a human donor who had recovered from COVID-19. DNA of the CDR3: TGTGCCAGCAGGAGGCCGGACAGGGACTCACCCCTCCACTTT. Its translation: CASRRPDRDSPLHF.